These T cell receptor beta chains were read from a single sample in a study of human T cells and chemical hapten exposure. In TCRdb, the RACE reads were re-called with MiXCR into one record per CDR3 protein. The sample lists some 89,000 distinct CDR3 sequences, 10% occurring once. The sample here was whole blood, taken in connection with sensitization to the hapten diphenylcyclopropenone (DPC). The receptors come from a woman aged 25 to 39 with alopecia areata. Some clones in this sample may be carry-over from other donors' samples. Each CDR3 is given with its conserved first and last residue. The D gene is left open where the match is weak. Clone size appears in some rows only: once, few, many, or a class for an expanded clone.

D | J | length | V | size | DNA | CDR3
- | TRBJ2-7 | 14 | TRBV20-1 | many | TGCAGTGCCTTTCGGAGGGATAGGGGTAACGAGCAGTACTTC | CSAFRRDRGNEQYF
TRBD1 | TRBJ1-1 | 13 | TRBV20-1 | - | TGCAGTGCTATGGGGACAGCCTCTGAACCGGCTTTCTTT | CSAMGTASEPAFF
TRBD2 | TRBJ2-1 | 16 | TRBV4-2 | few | TGTGCCAGCAGCCAAGATCCGCTAGCGGGGGGTCATGAGCAGTTCTTC | CASSQDPLAGGHEQFF
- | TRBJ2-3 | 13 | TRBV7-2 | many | TGTGCCAGCAGCGGGACAAGGACAGATACGCAGTATTTT | CASSGTRTDTQYF
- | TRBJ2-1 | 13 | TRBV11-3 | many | TGTGCCAGCAGCTTTCAGGACCACGATGAGCAGTTCTTC | CASSFQDHDEQFF
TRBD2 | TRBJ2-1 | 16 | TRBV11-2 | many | TGTGCCAGCAGCACAGGACTAGCGGGAGGGTCAGGTGAGCAGTTCTTC | CASSTGLAGGSGEQFF
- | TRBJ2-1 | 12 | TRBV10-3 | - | TGTGCCATCAGTGAGAGGGAAGATGAGCAGTTCTTC | CAISEREDEQFF
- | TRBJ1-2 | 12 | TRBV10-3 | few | TGTGCCATCAGTGCTCGGCCCTATGGCTACACCTTC | CAISARPYGYTF
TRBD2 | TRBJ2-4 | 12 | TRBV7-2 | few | TGTGCCAGCAGCCCCCGGACTAGCGAACAGTACTTC | CASSPRTSEQYF
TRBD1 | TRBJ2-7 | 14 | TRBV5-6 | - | TGTGCCAGCAGCCCACCGACAGGGAACTACGAGCAGTACTTC | CASSPPTGNYEQYF
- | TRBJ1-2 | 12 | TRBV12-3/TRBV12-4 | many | TGTGCCAGCAGTGAGCTTAACTATGGCTACACCTTC | CASSELNYGYTF
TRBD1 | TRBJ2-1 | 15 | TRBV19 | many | TGTGCCAGTACCGACAGGGGGATCCCTGCCAATGAGCAGTTCTTC | CASTDRGIPANEQFF
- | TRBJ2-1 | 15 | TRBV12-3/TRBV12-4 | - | TGTGCCAGCAGTTCCCTCGGGGGAAGGGCCGGTGAGCAGTTCTTC | CASSSLGGRAGEQFF
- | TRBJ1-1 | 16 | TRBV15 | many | TGTGCCACCAGCAGAGCCCGGGGGCAGGGTGACACTGAAGCTTTCTTT | CATSRARGQGDTEAFF
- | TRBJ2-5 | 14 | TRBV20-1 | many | TGCAGTGCTCAAGACAGGACAGTCCAAGAGACCCAGTACTTC | CSAQDRTVQETQYF
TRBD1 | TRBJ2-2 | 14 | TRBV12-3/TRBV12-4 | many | TGTGCCAGCAGTCACAGGGGTTCCACCGGGGAGCTGTTTTTT | CASSHRGSTGELFF